This T cell receptor (beta chain) was sequenced during a study of T cells after yellow fever vaccination. Study-wide findings and caveats: Some clonotypes, a small share, were shared between CD4 and CD8 compartments. Clones that expanded after primary vaccination mostly reappeared after the booster (96% CD4, 70% to 90% CD8). Abundant bulk-derived clonotypes could contaminate FACS-sorted repertoires.

5'RACE template switching produced TCR cDNA carrying a universal primer site and UMIs. TCRdb redid the calling of the 5' RACE reads with MiXCR, one entry per CDR3 protein. The table records about 260,000 distinct CDR3 sequences, around 5.3% of them present only once. This clonotype was observed a few times. What it recognizes is unknown. J gave up 4 bases and V 2 bases, and 5 bases lay outside the gene matches. Germline assignment: CDR1 SGHNT and CDR2 YYREEE (reference sequence). The CDR3 has 15 residues. V gene TRBV5-4 combines with J gene TRBJ2-3, with TRBD2 identical over 9 bases. This sequence originates from a man in his late teens or twenties who received the YFV17D yellow fever vaccine. Sequenced material: CD4+ T cells sorted from PBMCs, taken on the day of the yellow fever booster vaccination. CDR3 in DNA: TGTGCCAGCAGCTTCCCTAGCGGGGCTTCAGATACGCAGTATTTT. Its translation is CASSFPSGASDTQYF.